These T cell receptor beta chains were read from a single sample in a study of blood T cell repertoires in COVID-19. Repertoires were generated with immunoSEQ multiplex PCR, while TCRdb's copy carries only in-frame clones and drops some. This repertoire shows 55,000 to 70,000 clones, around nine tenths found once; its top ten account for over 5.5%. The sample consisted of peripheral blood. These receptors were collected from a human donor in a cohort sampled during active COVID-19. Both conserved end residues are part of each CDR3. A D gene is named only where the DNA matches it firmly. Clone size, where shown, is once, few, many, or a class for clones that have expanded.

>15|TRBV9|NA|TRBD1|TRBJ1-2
TGTGCCAGCAGCGGCCAGGGACAGACTAACTATGGCTACACCTTC
CASSGQGQTNYGYTF
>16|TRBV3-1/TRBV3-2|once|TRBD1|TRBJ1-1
TGTGCCAGCAGCCCCCCCCGGACAGGATGGGGAACTGAAGCTTTCTTT
CASSPPRTGWGTEAFF
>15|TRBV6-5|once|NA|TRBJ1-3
TGTGCCAGCAGTCCCAGGCGGGCCTCTGGAAACACCATATATTTT
CASSPRRASGNTIYF
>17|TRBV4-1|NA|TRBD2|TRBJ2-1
TGCGCCAGCAGCCAAGTACTGCGGGAGTTGTCCTACAATGAGCAGTTCTTC
CASSQVLRELSYNEQFF
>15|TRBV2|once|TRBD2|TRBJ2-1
TGTGCCAGCAGTGAATTCCTAGCGGGAGTGCCTGAGCAGTTCTTC
CASSEFLAGVPEQFF
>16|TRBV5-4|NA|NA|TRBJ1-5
TGTGCCAGCAGCTCGGGGGGACGGGCCAATCCTCAGCCCCAGCATTTT
CASSSGGRANPQPQHF
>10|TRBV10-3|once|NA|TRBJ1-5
TGTGCGGTCGGGGATCAGCCCCAGCATTTT
CAVGDQPQHF
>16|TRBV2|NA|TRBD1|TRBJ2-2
TGTGCCAGTACGGCGACAGGACAGGGTTATTCCGGGGAGCTGTTTTTT
CASTATGQGYSGELFF
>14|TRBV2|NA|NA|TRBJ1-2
TGTGCCAGCAGTGAACCAACGGGAAACTATGGCTACACCTTC
CASSEPTGNYGYTF
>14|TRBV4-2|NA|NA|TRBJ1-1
TGTGCCAGCAGCCTGGACACCCCCGGCCGGGAGGCTTTCTTT
CASSLDTPGREAFF
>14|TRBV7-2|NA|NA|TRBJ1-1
TGTGCCAGCAGTTCCTACAGGGAACACACTGAAGCTTTCTTT
CASSSYREHTEAFF
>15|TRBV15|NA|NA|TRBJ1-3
TGTGCCACCAGCGGAGACAGAGCGATTGGAAACACCATATATTTT
CATSGDRAIGNTIYF
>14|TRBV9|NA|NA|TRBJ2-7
TGTGCCAGCAGCCCTTCTCTAGGCTCCTACGAGCAGTACTTC
CASSPSLGSYEQYF
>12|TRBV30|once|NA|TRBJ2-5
TGTGCCTGGAGTCGGGGTGGGGAGACCCAGTACTTC
CAWSRGGETQYF
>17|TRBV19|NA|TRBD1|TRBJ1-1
TGTGCCAGTAACTCCTGGACAGGGGAGGTTGTAAACACTGAAGCTTTCTTT
CASNSWTGEVVNTEAFF
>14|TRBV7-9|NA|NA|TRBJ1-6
TGTGCCAGCAGCTTAGCCAGAAATAATTCACCCCTCCACTTT
CASSLARNNSPLHF
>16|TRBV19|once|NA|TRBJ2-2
TGTGCCAGTAGTATGTACTTTAGGGGGCGGGGCGGGGAGCTGTTTTTT
CASSMYFRGRGGELFF
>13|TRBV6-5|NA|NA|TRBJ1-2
TGTGCCAGCAAGGGCAGGGGCGTAGATGGCTACACCTTC
CASKGRGVDGYTF
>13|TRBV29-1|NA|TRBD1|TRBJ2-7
TGCAGCGTACTGACAGGGGGTGCATACGAGCAGTACTTC
CSVLTGGAYEQYF
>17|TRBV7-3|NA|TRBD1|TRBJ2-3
TGTGCCAGCAGCGCCGCCGGGACAGGGATGAGCACAGATACGCAGTATTTT
CASSAAGTGMSTDTQYF
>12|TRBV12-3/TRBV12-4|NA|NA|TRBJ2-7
TGTGCCAGCACCTTACAACAGTACGAGCAGTACTTC
CASTLQQYEQYF
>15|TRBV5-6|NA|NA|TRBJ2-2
TGTGCCAGCAGCTTGGTCCAGGCCCACACCGGGGAGCTGTTTTTT
CASSLVQAHTGELFF
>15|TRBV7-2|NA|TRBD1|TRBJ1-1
TGTGCCAGCAGCCCTGAGGGGACAGTGAACACTGAAGCTTTCTTT
CASSPEGTVNTEAFF
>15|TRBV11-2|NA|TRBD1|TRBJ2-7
TGTGCCAGCAGCCCTTGGACAGGGGGCTCCTACGAGCAGTACTTC
CASSPWTGGSYEQYF
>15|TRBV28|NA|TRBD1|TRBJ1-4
TGTGCCAGCAGCGGAAGCAGGGGGCTAGGGGAAAAACTGTTTTTT
CASSGSRGLGEKLFF
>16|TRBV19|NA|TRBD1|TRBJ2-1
TGTGCCAGTAGTGCCCAGACAGGGGGCCCCTACAATGAGCAGTTCTTC
CASSAQTGGPYNEQFF
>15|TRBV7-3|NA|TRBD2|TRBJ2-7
TGTGCCAGCAGCACCACTAGCGGGGGGGCCTACGAGCAGTACTTC
CASSTTSGGAYEQYF
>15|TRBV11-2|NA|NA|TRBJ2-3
TGTGCCAGCAGCTTAGAGTACACTTCAGGAGATACGCAGTATTTT
CASSLEYTSGDTQYF
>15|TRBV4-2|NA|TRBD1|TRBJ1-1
TGTGCCAGCAGCCCCCGGGACAGAACGAACACTGAAGCTTTCTTT
CASSPRDRTNTEAFF
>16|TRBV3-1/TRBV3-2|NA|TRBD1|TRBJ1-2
TGTGCCAGCAGCCAAGATGGACAGGGGCGCGGCTATGGCTACACCTTC
CASSQDGQGRGYGYTF
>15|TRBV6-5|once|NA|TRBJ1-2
TGTGCCAGCATTAGACGTTCAGGGGAAAACTATGGCTACACCTTC
CASIRRSGENYGYTF
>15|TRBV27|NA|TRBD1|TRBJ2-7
TGTGCCAGCAGTCCACCGGGACAGGGGGGAATAAGGCAGTACTTC
CASSPPGQGGIRQYF
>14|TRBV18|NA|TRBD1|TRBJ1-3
TGTGCCAGCTCAGAGGGACAGGGACGAAACACCATATATTTT
CASSEGQGRNTIYF
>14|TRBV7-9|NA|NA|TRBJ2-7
TGTGCCAGCAGCTTCGGGCAGGGGAACTACGAGCAGTACTTC
CASSFGQGNYEQYF
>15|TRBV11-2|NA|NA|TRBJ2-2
TGTGCCAGCAGCTTTGTAGGGGCAGGGACCGGGGAGCTGTTTTTT
CASSFVGAGTGELFF
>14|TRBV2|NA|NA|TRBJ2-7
TGTGCCAGCACCCTAAGACAGTTGTCTGACGAGCAGTACTTC
CASTLRQLSDEQYF
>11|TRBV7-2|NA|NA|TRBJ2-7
TGTGCCAGCACCTTAAAGACAGAGCAGTACTTC
CASTLKTEQYF
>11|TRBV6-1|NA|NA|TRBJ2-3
TGTGCCAGCAGTGAACGAGATACGCAGTATTTT
CASSERDTQYF
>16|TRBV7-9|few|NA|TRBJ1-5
TGTGCCAGCAGCTTAGAACAGGGCGGGCCAAATCAGCCCCAGCATTTT
CASSLEQGGPNQPQHF
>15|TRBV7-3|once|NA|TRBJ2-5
TGTGCCAGCAGCTTCGCCGCGGGGGCACAAGAGACCCAGTACTTC
CASSFAAGAQETQYF
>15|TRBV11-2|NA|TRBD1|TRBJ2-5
TGTGCCAGCAGCTTAATCGGCAGGGGGCAAGAGACCCAGTACTTC
CASSLIGRGQETQYF
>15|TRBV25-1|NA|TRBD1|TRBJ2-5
TGTGCCAGCAGTGATAGACAGGGTTTTCAAGAGACCCAGTACTTC
CASSDRQGFQETQYF
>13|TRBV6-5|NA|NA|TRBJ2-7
TGTGCCAGTGGGGGACTTAGCTCCTACGAGCAGTACTTC
CASGGLSSYEQYF
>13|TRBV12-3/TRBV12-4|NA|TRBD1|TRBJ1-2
TGTGCCAGCAGTGGGACAGGCCCCTATGGCTACACCTTC
CASSGTGPYGYTF
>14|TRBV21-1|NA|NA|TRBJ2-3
TGTGCCAGCAGCAAATTGGCAGGGGGGGATACGCAGTATTTT
CASSKLAGGDTQYF
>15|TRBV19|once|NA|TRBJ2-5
TGTGCCAGTAGTGGTTCTCTATTCCACCTTGAGACCCAGTACTTC
CASSGSLFHLETQYF